The 9 T cell receptor beta chains in this list originate from one sample, sequenced in a study of vaccination and CD4 T cells after COVID-19. Cultured CD4+ T-cell DNA underwent Oncomine TCR Beta short-read sequencing. TCRdb reprocessed the PCR reads with MiXCR, giving one entry per CDR3 protein. The sample includes more than 7,500 distinct CDR3 sequences, about 54% of them seen just once. Their recognized antigens are unknown. The treatment denotes: approximately 10-day PBMC culture with coronavirus spike peptide pools or control peptides (ViraFEST assay). The sample was CD4+ T cells from blood, cultured in vitro. The origin of the receptors is a human donor who had recovered from COVID-19.

V and J are TRBV24-1 and TRBJ2-7, with 12 bases lining up with TRBD2. CDR3 size: 15 residues. Losses at the gene ends were 4 bases for V and 6 bases for J; bases not matched to a gene: 6. Germline V gene data show CDR1 as KGHDR and CDR2 as SFDVKD. This CDR3 reads CATSEGASGRGEQYF. The CDR3 DNA sequence: TGTGCCACCAGTGAGGGAGCTAGCGGGAGGGGCGAGCAGTACTTC.

CDR3 protein: CASSYPGRGNQPQHF. As DNA, the CDR3 is TGTGCCAGCAGTTACCCTGGGAGGGGCAATCAGCCCCAGCATTTT. This chain links TRBV6-5 with TRBJ1-5, with D hard to call. Trimming took off 2 bases at V and 2 bases at J, with 10 bases between the two ends. CDR3 length: 15 amino acids. Germline loops: CDR1 MNHEY, CDR2 SVGAGI.

V usage is TRBV5-1 and J usage is TRBJ2-7; D remains unclear. The V and J ends lost 4 bases and 0 bases respectively, with 8 bases between them. Germline V gene data show CDR1 as SGHRS and CDR2 as YFSETQ. This CDR3 has 13 residues. The CDR3 reads CASSGPGSYEQYF. CDR3 nucleotides: TGCGCCAGCAGCGGACCAGGCTCCTACGAGCAGTACTTC.

The rearrangement joins TRBV19 to TRBJ1-5, with no clear D. The CDR3 consists of 15 residues. Germline values: CDR1 LNHDA, CDR2 SQIVND (reference sequence). Trimming cost V 7 bases and J 4 bases, with 17 bases left between them. The CDR3 DNA reads as TGTGCCAGTAAAGGAAGCCCACAGCTTAATCAGCCCCAGCATTTT. This sequence encodes CASKGSPQLNQPQHF.

The V gene is TRBV9, the J gene TRBJ2-5; 8 nucleotides agree with TRBD2. The CDR3 contains 14 residues. Germline-derived CDR1 and CDR2 are SGDLS and YYNGEE. V was clipped by 6 bases and J by 7 bases; unmatched bases: 11. CDR3 loop: CASNPSGGGGTQYF. Here the CDR3 DNA reads TGTGCCAGCAACCCCAGCGGGGGTGGGGGGACCCAGTACTTC.

In DNA, the CDR3 is TGTGCCAGTAGTATTAGTACCCGGGACGGCGGCTACACCTTC. Translated: CASSISTRDGGYTF. The chain is built from TRBV19 and TRBJ1-2; maybe TRBD1 (5 bases). There are 14 residues in the CDR3. V was cut by 3 bases and J by 8 bases, with 16 bases left in between. CDR1 is LNHDA and CDR2 is SQIVND in the germline V gene (reference sequence).

The chain has TRBV20-1 and TRBJ1-6; D is perhaps TRBD1 (5 bases). The ends were cut back, 1 base at V and 7 bases at J, with 11 bases in the middle. Germline V gene sequence: CDR1 DFQATT, CDR2 SNEGSKA (reference sequence). CDR3 size: 14 residues. CDR3 nucleotides: TGCAGTGCTAGAGGGGGCGCGGGGAATTCACCCCTCCACTTT. This encodes CSARGGAGNSPLHF.

The V gene is TRBV6-2 or TRBV6-3, the J gene TRBJ1-2; TRBD1 might be the D (6 bases). This CDR3 has 14 amino acids. Germline values: CDR1 MNHEY, CDR2 SVGEGT. Trimming cost V 0 bases and J 3 bases, with 8 bases left between them. CDR3 in amino acids: CASSYSQGYYGYTF. The CDR3 nucleotides are TGTGCCAGCAGTTACTCGCAGGGGTACTATGGCTACACCTTC.

V and J are TRBV30 and TRBJ1-2; 9 bases fit TRBD1. The length of the CDR3 is 14 residues. V dropped 3 bases and J dropped 2; count of bases not matched to a gene: 4. Germline V CDR1 and CDR2: GTSNPN, SVGIG (reference sequence). The CDR3 loop reads CAWRGQGRNYGYTF. In DNA, the CDR3 is TGTGCCTGGAGGGGACAGGGCCGCAACTATGGCTACACCTTC.